This TCR beta chain was identified in a study of response to subunit inactivated influenza vaccine. Study outcomes and limitations: Authors suggested each seasonal influenza vaccination recruits few new T cells.

This clonotype was recorded at least ten times. Antigen: not known. Each CDR3 protein gets one entry after TCRdb re-called the RT-PCR reads with MiXCR. This sample has 540,000 or so distinct CDR3 sequences; under 15% occur once, and the top ten carry 10% to 15%. Specimen: PBMCs from blood, collected 45 days after vaccination. This clonotype originated in a man aged 50 or older who received an inactivated influenza vaccine.

This CDR3 is CASSVGLEQFF. The CDR3 DNA sequence: TGTGCCAGCAGCGTTGGTCTTGAGCAGTTCTTC. This chain links TRBV12-3 or TRBV12-4 with TRBJ2-1; D gene uncertain. The CDR3 is made up of 11 amino acids. Trimming left V 6 bases short and J 9 bases short, with 9 bases between.